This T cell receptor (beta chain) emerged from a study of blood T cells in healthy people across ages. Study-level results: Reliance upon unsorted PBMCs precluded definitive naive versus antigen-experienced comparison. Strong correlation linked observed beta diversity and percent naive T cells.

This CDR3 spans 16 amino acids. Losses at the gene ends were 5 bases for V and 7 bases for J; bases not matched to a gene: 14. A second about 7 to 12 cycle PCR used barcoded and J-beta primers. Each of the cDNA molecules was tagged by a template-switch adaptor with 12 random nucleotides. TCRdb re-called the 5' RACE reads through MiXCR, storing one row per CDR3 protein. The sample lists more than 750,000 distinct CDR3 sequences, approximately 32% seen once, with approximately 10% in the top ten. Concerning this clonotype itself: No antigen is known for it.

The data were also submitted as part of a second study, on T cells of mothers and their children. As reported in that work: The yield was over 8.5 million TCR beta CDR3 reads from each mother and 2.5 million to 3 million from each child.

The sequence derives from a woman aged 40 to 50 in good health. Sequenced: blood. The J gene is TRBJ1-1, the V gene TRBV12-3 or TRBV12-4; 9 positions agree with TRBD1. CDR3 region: CASSRTPGQGYLEAFF. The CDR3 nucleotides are TGTGCCAGCAGTCGCACTCCGGGACAGGGTTACCTTGAAGCTTTCTTT.